These 19 T cell receptor beta chains share one sample of origin, sequenced in a study of cytomegalovirus exposure and HLA in healthy donors (TCRdb year 2017). Library generation was performed with the immunoSEQ multiplex PCR assay. A mixture of 60 forward primers for TCR Vbeta segments and 13 reverse primers for TCR Jbeta segments was used in the multiplex PCR. TCRdb took this table from immuneACCESS and kept in-frame rearrangements with V and J called. Such tables lack part of the clones; where checked against another copy, unresolved V genes explain under half of the gap, and the rest is unexplained. A total of about 120,000 clones appear in this sample, around 84% of them only once. The ten largest clones take up approximately 6.5% of the sample. Sequenced input: PBMCs. These receptors all stem from a woman aged 40 to 55 in good health and CMV-seronegative.

The chain has TRBV11-2 and TRBJ2-1; 7 bases align to TRBD2. There are 15 residues in the CDR3. With 0 bases clipped from V and 9 bases from J, the junction kept 8 bases outside the gene matches. CDR1 SGHAT and CDR2 FQNNGV come from the germline V gene. The CDR3 region is CASSLEAAGVSEQFF. Here the CDR3 DNA reads TGTGCCAGCAGCTTAGAAGCGGCGGGAGTAAGTGAGCAGTTCTTC. Combining the CDR3 with reference TRBV11-2 and TRBJ2-1 gives the whole variable domain EAGVAQSPRYKIIEKRQSVAFWCNPISGHATLYWYQQILGQGPKLLIQFQNNGVVDDSQLPKDRFSAERLKGVDSTLKIQPAKLEDSAVYLCASSLEAAGVSEQFFGPGTRLTVL.

This chain connects TRBV18 to TRBJ2-5; TRBD1 agrees at 7 bases. The J segment lost 6 bases and the V segment lost 0 bases, leaving 4 bases of the junction unmatched. Germline lookup yields CDR1 KGHSH and CDR2 LQKENI. This CDR3 contains 14 residues. The CDR3 DNA reads as TGTGCCAGCTCACCACCGCCAGGGGGAAAGACCCAGTACTTC. This translates into CASSPPPGGKTQYF.

V and J are TRBV28 and TRBJ1-2; TRBD1 matches 7 bases. This CDR3 has 15 residues. After removal of 6 bases from V and 5 bases from J, the junction contained 12 bases not matched to a gene. Germline CDR1 MDHEN, CDR2 SYDVKM. CDR3 in amino acids: CASSPNPAGGYGYTF. Written as DNA, the CDR3 is TGTGCCAGCAGCCCTAACCCCGCAGGGGGATATGGCTACACCTTC.

This sequence joins TRBV5-1 and TRBJ2-7; 12 bases align to TRBD1. V shed 2 bases, J shed 11 bases, and the junction held 5 bases outside the gene matches. The germline V gene encodes CDR1 SGHRS and CDR2 YFSETQ. The CDR3 length is 13 residues. CDR3 sequence: CASSLPGTGGEYF. In nucleotides, the CDR3 is TGCGCCAGCAGCTTACCCGGGACAGGGGGCGAGTACTTC.

The V and J genes are TRBV7-6 and TRBJ2-1, with 11 bases aligning to TRBD2. V was clipped by 2 bases and J by 0 bases; unmatched bases: 3. The CDR3 has 17 amino acids. CDR1 is SGHVS and CDR2 is FNYEAQ in the germline V gene. The CDR3 sequence: CASSLSSGRSSYNEQFF. The CDR3 bases are TGTGCCAGCAGCTTATCTAGCGGGAGGAGCTCCTACAATGAGCAGTTCTTC.

The chain joins TRBV28 to TRBJ2-5, with TRBD2 matching over 12 bases. This CDR3 is built from 16 residues. V lost 5 bases, J lost 5 bases, and 9 bases stayed unmatched. Germline V CDR1 and CDR2: MDHEN, SYDVKM. CDR3 coding DNA: TGTGCCAGCAGTCCACTGACTAGCGGGAGAGGTGAGACCCAGTACTTC. Translating it yields CASSPLTSGRGETQYF.

This chain joins TRBV7-8 and TRBJ2-2, with 10 bases fitting TRBD2. The germline gives CDR1 SGHVS, CDR2 FQNEAQ. This CDR3 comprises 19 residues. V trimming: 2 bases; J trimming: 1 base; junction bases outside the gene matches: 10. This chain's CDR3 is CASSLRGLAGVGNTGELFF. CDR3 in DNA: TGTGCCAGCAGCTTAAGGGGGCTAGCGGGAGTGGGGAACACCGGGGAGCTGTTTTTT.

This chain uses TRBV18 with TRBJ2-1, with D maybe TRBD2 (6 bases). This CDR3 is built from 15 residues. V was clipped by 2 bases and J by 6 bases, with 14 bases between them. Germline assignment: CDR1 KGHSH and CDR2 LQKENI. CDR3 in DNA: TGTGCCAGCTCACCAGGGACGTGGGGGGTCAATGAGCAGTTCTTC. Its translation: CASSPGTWGVNEQFF.

The chain has TRBV5-6 and TRBJ1-6, with TRBD1 matching over 8 bases. Per germline, CDR1 SGHDT and CDR2 YYEEEE. The junction had 1 base not matched to a gene; V was cut back by 4 bases and J by 4 bases. There are 14 residues in the CDR3. The CDR3 nucleotides are TGTGCCAGCAGCGGACAGGGTTATAATTCACCCCTCCACTTT. It codes for CASSGQGYNSPLHF. The full variable domain, with the rest looked up from reference TRBV5-6 and TRBJ1-6, is DAGVTQSPTHLIKTRGQQVTLRCSPKSGHDTVSWYQQALGQGPQFIFQYYEEEERQRGNFPDRFSGHQFPNYSSELNVNALLLGDSALYLCASSGQGYNSPLHFGNGTRLTVT.

The chain carries TRBV4-1 and TRBJ1-1, with 7 bases lining up with TRBD1. Germline loops: CDR1 MGHRA, CDR2 YSYEKL. The CDR3 consists of 15 residues. V dropped 1 base and J dropped 5; count of bases not matched to a gene: 7. The CDR3 DNA sequence: TGCGCCAGCAGCCAAGCCCCGACAGGGAGGACTGAAGCTTTCTTT. This gives the protein CASSQAPTGRTEAFF.

The chain has TRBV7-6 and TRBJ2-5; 7 nucleotides agree with TRBD1. The CDR3 consists of 15 residues. Germline CDR1 and CDR2: SGHVS and FNYEAQ. V lost 1 base, J lost 1 base, and 3 bases stayed unmatched. The CDR3 nucleotides read TGTGCCAGCAGCTTAGGGCCAGGGGGCCAAGAGACCCAGTACTTC. Residues: CASSLGPGGQETQYF.

The rearrangement links TRBV7-2 to TRBJ2-2; possible D gene TRBD2, 6 bases. The length of the CDR3 is 14 residues. Per germline, CDR1 SGHTA and CDR2 FQGNSA. Trimming took off 8 bases at V and 5 bases at J, with 15 bases between the two ends. CDR3 nucleotides: TGTGCCAGCTCCCTGGCACGGGAGACCGGGGAGCTGTTTTTT. Residues: CASSLARETGELFF.

Concerning this clone: The DNA is omitted, as the CDR3 cannot be located on it reliably, and the CDR3 follows TCRdb's listing. This sequence joins TRBV6-1 and TRBJ2-1; the D call TRBD1 from the table was never checked on the DNA. Germline V gene data show CDR1 as MNHNS and CDR2 as SASEGT. The length of the CDR3 is 13 amino acids, counting both ends. The CDR3 loop reads CASFWGTGTGFFF.

This rearrangement joins TRBV7-2 to TRBJ2-2, with D maybe TRBD2 (6 bases). The germline V and J ends were trimmed by 1 base and 3 bases, with 15 bases remaining between them. Germline V gene data show CDR1 as SGHTA and CDR2 as FQGNSA. The length of the CDR3 is 17 residues. CDR3 in amino acids: CASSLVGGVGYTGELFF. DNA for the CDR3: TGTGCCAGCAGCTTAGTTGGAGGGGTCGGATACACCGGGGAGCTGTTTTTT.

This rearrangement joins TRBV28 to TRBJ2-7, with TRBD1 identical over 11 bases. Trimming at V came to 5 bases and at J to 5 bases, leaving 8 bases not matched to a gene. From germline, CDR1 is MDHEN and CDR2 SYDVKM. This CDR3 has 15 amino acids. CDR3 nucleotides: TGTGCCAGCAGTCCCGCCGGACAGGGGGCCAACGAGCAGTACTTC. Translated: CASSPAGQGANEQYF.

This CDR3 reads CASSSYLNTEAFF. The CDR3 nucleotides read TGTGCCAGCAGTTCCTATCTGAACACTGAAGCTTTCTTT. The chain joins TRBV27 to TRBJ1-1; no clear D gene. With 4 bases removed from V and 0 bases from J, the gap between germline ends came to 6 bases. Germline V CDR1 and CDR2: MNHEY, SMNVEV (reference sequence). The CDR3 loop spans 13 amino acids.

The chain employs TRBV23-1 and TRBJ2-4, with D possibly being TRBD2 (6 bases). TRBV23-1 is an ORF, and what it does is uncertain. Trimming removed 8 bases from V and 2 bases from J, with 13 bases in between. CDR3 length: 14 amino acids. This chain's CDR3 is CASGGSFSKNIQYF. The CDR3 DNA reads TGCGCCAGCGGAGGGTCCTTTTCCAAAAACATTCAGTACTTC.

This sequence joins TRBV6-5 and TRBJ2-5, with TRBD2 as a possible D gene (5 bases). The DNA end is a closer match to TRBJ2-7, so the J assignment may be wrong. Germline CDR1 and CDR2: MNHEY and SVGAGI. The CDR3 has 15 amino acids. CDR3 region: CASRGSGVSSYEQYF. CDR3 in DNA: TGTGCCAGCAGGGGAAGCGGTGTAAGCTCCTACGAGCAGTACTTC.

The chain links TRBV2 to TRBJ1-3, with a tentative D call TRBD1 (6 bases). V was trimmed by 0 bases and J by 4 bases, leaving 13 bases between them. Per germline, CDR1 SNHLY and CDR2 FYNNEI. The length of the CDR3 is 16 residues. For the CDR3, the DNA is TGTGCCAGCAGTGAAGCGCTTTGGACAGCAGGAAACACCATATATTTT. Translation gives CASSEALWTAGNTIYF.